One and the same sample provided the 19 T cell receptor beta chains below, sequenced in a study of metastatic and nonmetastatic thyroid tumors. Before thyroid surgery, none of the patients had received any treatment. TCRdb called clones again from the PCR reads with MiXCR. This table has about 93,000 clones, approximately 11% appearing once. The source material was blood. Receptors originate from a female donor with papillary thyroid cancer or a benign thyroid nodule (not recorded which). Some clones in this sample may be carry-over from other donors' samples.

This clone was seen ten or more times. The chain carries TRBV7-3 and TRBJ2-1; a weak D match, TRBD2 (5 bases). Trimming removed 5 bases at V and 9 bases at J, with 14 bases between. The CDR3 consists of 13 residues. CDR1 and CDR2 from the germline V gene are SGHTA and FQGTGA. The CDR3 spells CASSPVREGEQFF. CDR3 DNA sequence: TGTGCCAGCAGCCCAGTGAGGGAAGGTGAGCAGTTCTTC.

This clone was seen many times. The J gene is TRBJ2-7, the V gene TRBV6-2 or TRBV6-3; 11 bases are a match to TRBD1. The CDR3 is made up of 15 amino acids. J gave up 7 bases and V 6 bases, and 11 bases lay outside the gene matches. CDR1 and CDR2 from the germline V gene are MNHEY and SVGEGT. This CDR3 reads CASSPHGQGALEQYF. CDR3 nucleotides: TGTGCCAGCAGCCCACACGGACAGGGGGCGCTTGAGCAGTACTTC.

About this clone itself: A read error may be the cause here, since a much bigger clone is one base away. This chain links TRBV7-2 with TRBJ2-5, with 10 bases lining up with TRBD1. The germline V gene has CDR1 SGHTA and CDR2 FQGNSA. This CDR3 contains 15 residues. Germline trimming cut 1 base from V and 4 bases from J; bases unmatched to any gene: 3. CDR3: CASSLGDRGRETQYF. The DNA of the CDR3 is TGTGCCAGCAGCTTAGGGGACAGGGGCAGAGAGACCCAGTACTTC.

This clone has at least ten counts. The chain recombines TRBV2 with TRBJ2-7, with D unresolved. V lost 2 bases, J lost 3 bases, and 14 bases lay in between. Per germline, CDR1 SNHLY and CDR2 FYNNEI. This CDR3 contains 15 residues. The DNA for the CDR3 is TGTGCCAGCAGTGAATACTTGGGGAATTACTACGAGCAGTACTTC. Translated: CASSEYLGNYYEQYF. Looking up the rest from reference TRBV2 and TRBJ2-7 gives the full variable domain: EPEVTQTPSHQVTQMGQEVILRCVPISNHLYFYWYRQILGQKVEFLVSFYNNEISEKSEIFDDQFSVERPDGSNFTLKIRSTKLEDSAMYFCASSEYLGNYYEQYFGPGTRLTVT.

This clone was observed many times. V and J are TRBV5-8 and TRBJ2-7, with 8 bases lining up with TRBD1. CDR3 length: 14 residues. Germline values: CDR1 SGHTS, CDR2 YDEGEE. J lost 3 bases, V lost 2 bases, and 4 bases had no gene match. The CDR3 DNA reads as TGTGCCAGCAGCTTTGTGGGGACAGGCTACGAGCAGTACTTC. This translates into CASSFVGTGYEQYF. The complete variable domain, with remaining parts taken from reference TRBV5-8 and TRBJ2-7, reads EAGVTQSPTHLIKTRGQQATLRCSPISGHTSVYWYQQALGLGLQFLLWYDEGEERNRGNFPPRFSGRQFPNYSSELNVNALELEDSALYLCASSFVGTGYEQYFGPGTRLTVT.

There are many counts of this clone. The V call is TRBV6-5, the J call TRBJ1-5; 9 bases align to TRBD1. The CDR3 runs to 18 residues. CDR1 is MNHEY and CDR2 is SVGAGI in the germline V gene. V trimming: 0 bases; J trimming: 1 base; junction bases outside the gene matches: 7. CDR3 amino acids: CASSYSWKQGASNQPQHF. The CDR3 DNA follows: TGTGCCAGCAGTTACTCGTGGAAACAGGGGGCCAGCAATCAGCCCCAGCATTTT.

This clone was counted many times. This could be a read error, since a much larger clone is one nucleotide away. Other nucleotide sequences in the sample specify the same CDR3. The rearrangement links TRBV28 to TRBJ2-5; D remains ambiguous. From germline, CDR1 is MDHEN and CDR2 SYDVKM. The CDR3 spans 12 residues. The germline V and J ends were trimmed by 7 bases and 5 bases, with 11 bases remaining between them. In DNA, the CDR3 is TGTGCCAGCACTTCCCCCCGGGAGACCCAGTACTTC. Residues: CASTSPRETQYF. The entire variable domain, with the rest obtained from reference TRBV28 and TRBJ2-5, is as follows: DVKVTQSSRYLVKRTGEKVFLECVQDMDHENMFWYRQDPGLGLRLIYFSYDVKMKEKGDIPEGYSVSREKKERFSLILESASTNQTSMYLCASTSPRETQYFGPGTRLLVL.

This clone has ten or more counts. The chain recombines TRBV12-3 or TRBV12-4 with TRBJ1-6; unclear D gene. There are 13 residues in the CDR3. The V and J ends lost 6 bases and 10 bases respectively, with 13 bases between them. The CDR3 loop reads CASSLRIESPLHF. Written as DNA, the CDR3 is TGTGCCAGCAGCCTAAGGATTGAATCACCCCTCCACTTT.

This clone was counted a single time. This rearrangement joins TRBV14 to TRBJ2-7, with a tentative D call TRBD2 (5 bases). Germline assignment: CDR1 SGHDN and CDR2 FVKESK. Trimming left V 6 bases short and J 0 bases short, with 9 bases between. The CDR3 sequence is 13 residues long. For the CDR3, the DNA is TGTGCCAGCAGTATTACTAGCTCCTACGAGCAGTACTTC. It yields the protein CASSITSSYEQYF.

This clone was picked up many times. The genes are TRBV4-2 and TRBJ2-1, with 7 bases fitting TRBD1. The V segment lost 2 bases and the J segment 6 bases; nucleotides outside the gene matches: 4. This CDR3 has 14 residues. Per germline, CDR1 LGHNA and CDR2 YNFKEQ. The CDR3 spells CASSQTGVANEQFF. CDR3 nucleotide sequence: TGTGCCAGCAGCCAAACAGGGGTGGCCAATGAGCAGTTCTTC.

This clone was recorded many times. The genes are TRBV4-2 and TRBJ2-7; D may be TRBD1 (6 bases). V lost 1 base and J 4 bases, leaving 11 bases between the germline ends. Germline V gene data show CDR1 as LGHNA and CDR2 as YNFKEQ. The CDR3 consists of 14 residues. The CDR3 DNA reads TGTGCCAGCAGCCAAGTTCAGGGGCAATACGAGCAGTACTTC. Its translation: CASSQVQGQYEQYF.

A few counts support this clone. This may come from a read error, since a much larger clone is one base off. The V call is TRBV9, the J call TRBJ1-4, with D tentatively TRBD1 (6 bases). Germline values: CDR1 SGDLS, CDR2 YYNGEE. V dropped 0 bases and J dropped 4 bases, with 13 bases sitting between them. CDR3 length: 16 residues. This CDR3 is CASSVGTVQDNEKLFF. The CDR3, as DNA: TGTGCCAGCAGCGTAGGGACAGTTCAGGATAATGAAAAACTGTTTTTT.

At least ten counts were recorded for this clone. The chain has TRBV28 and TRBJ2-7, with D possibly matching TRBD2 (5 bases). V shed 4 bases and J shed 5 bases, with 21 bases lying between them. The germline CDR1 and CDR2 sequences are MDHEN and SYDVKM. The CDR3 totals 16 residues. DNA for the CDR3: TGTGCCAGCAGTTCTCTGGATCGCACGGGGAATGACGAGCAGTACTTC. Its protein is CASSSLDRTGNDEQYF. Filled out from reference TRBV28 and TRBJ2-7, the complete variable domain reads DVKVTQSSRYLVKRTGEKVFLECVQDMDHENMFWYRQDPGLGLRLIYFSYDVKMKEKGDIPEGYSVSREKKERFSLILESASTNQTSMYLCASSSLDRTGNDEQYFGPGTRLTVT.

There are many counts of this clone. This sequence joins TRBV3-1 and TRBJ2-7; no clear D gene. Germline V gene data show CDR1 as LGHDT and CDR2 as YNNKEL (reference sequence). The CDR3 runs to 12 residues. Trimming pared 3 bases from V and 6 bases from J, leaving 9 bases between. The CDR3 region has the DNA TGTGCCAGCAGCCATTATCTGGGCGAGCAGTACTTC. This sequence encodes CASSHYLGEQYF.

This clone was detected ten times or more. The CDR3 DNA reads TGTGCCACCAGCAGTCGGGCCCAGGGATACGAGCAGTACTTC. Amino acids: CATSSRAQGYEQYF. J is TRBJ2-7 and V is TRBV15, with D tentatively TRBD1 (5 bases). The CDR3 is 14 amino acids. V was trimmed by 3 bases and J by 4 bases, leaving 13 bases between them. Looked up from germline, CDR1 is LNHNV and CDR2 is YYDKDF (reference sequence).

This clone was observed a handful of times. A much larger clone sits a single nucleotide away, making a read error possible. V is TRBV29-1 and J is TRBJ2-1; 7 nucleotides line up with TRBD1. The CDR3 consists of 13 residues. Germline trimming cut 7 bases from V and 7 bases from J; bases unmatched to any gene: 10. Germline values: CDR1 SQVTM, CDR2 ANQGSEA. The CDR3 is CSALQGSRNEQFF. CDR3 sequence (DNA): TGCAGCGCGTTACAGGGGTCGCGAAATGAGCAGTTCTTC.

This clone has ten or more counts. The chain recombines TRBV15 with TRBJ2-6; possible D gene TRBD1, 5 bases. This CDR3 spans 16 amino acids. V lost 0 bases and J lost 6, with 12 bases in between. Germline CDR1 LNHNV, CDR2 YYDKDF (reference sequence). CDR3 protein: CATSREEAGKANVLTF. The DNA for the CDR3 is TGTGCCACCAGCAGAGAAGAGGCAGGGAAGGCCAACGTCCTGACTTTC.

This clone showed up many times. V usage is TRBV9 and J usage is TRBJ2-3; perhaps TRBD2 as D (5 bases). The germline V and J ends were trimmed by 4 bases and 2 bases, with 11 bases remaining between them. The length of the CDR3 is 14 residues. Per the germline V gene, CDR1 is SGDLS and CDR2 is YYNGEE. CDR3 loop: CASSPTTTTDTQYF. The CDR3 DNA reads TGTGCCAGCAGCCCAACGACTACCACAGATACGCAGTATTTT.

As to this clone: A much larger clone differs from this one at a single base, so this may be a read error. CDR3 bases: TGCAGTGCTATGCTTTCCTACAATGGGCAGTTCTTC. Encoded protein: CSAMLSYNGQFF. The chain couples TRBV20-1 to TRBJ2-1; D is undetermined. Germline CDR1 and CDR2: DFQATT and SNEGSKA (reference sequence). The CDR3 is made up of 12 amino acids.